One sample yielded the 8 T cell receptor beta chains listed below, sequenced in a study of cytomegalovirus exposure and HLA in healthy donors. Amplification used 60 Vbeta primers and 13 Jbeta primers. Profiled with immunoSEQ multiplex PCR; TCRdb holds only in-frame clones, not every one. The table has over 70,000 clones, around 78% seen once; the top ten hold just under 2.5%. Sequenced input: PBMCs. These receptors were obtained from a male donor in good health and CMV-seropositive.

This rearrangement joins TRBV28 to TRBJ2-5; no definite D call. V lost 3 bases to trimming and J lost 2 bases, with 7 bases between them. Germline lookup yields CDR1 MDHEN and CDR2 SYDVKM. This CDR3 comprises 13 residues. The CDR3 nucleotides are TGTGCCAGCAGTTTGTACGGTCAAGAGACCCAGTACTTC. It translates to CASSLYGQETQYF.

The V call is TRBV7-2, the J call TRBJ1-1; 9 positions agree with TRBD1. With V trimmed by 1 base and J by 9 bases, 3 bases remained unmatched. Germline CDR1 SGHTA, CDR2 FQGNSA. This CDR3 comprises 13 residues. CDR3 region: CASSLDRGQKAFF. CDR3 in DNA: TGTGCCAGCAGCTTAGACAGGGGGCAAAAAGCTTTCTTT.

The sample holds a few counts of this clone. J is TRBJ2-6 and V is TRBV2; D might be TRBD1 (5 bases). The germline V and J ends were trimmed by 6 bases and 5 bases, with 17 bases remaining between them. Germline V gene data show CDR1 as SNHLY and CDR2 as FYNNEI. This CDR3 is 16 amino acids long. The DNA for the CDR3 is TGTGCCAGCAGCGAATCCCCAGGGATCCGGGCCAACGTCCTGACTTTC. Protein: CASSESPGIRANVLTF.

V usage is TRBV7-3 and J usage is TRBJ2-7; 9 nucleotides match TRBD2. The CDR3 contains 15 residues. V lost 6 bases and J lost 5; bases outside the gene matches: 11. Looked up from germline, CDR1 is SGHTA and CDR2 is FQGTGA. CDR3 region: CASSPGLAPPHEQYF. The CDR3 coding sequence is TGTGCCAGCAGTCCCGGACTAGCGCCTCCCCACGAGCAGTACTTC. The full variable domain, rest sourced from reference TRBV7-3 and TRBJ2-7, is GAGVSQTPSNKVTEKGKYVELRCDPISGHTALYWYRQSLGQGPEFLIYFQGTGAADDSGLPNDRFFAVRPEGSVSTLKIQRTERGDSAVYLCASSPGLAPPHEQYFGPGTRLTVT.

This sequence joins TRBV2 and TRBJ2-1, with TRBD1 as a possible D gene (5 bases). V was clipped by 5 bases and J by 7 bases, with 12 bases between them. Germline CDR1 and CDR2: SNHLY and FYNNEI. The CDR3 loop spans 13 amino acids. DNA of the CDR3: TGTGCCAGCAGTTTAGTCAGGGAAAATGAGCAGTTCTTC. Amino acids: CASSLVRENEQFF. Drawing the rest from reference TRBV2 and TRBJ2-1, the complete variable domain is EPEVTQTPSHQVTQMGQEVILRCVPISNHLYFYWYRQILGQKVEFLVSFYNNEISEKSEIFDDQFSVERPDGSNFTLKIRSTKLEDSAMYFCASSLVRENEQFFGPGTRLTVL.

The chain joins TRBV28 to TRBJ2-2; 7 positions agree with TRBD1. Germline V gives CDR1 MDHEN, CDR2 SYDVKM. The CDR3 contains 15 residues. With 8 bases clipped from V and 0 bases from J, the junction kept 6 bases outside the gene matches. The CDR3 sequence: CASEGGSANTGELFF. Here the CDR3 DNA reads TGTGCCAGCGAAGGGGGCTCTGCGAACACCGGGGAGCTGTTTTTT.

The chain employs TRBV28 and TRBJ1-2; weak D call: TRBD1 (6 bases). The germline V gene has CDR1 MDHEN and CDR2 SYDVKM. The CDR3 spans 15 residues. The V end lost 5 bases, the J end lost 4 bases, and 17 bases lay between the germline ends. The DNA of the CDR3 is TGTGCCAGCAGTCCACCCAGGGGTATGGGCTATGGCTACACCTTC. It specifies CASSPPRGMGYGYTF.

The chain joins TRBV10-3 to TRBJ2-2, with 10 bases fitting TRBD1. The CDR3 has 14 amino acids. The ends lost 6 bases at V and 3 bases at J; junction bases unmatched: 1. CDR1 is ENHRY, CDR2 SYGVKD, per germline. CDR3 in amino acids: CAIRGTGDTGELFF. CDR3 nucleotides: TGTGCCATCAGGGGGACAGGGGACACCGGGGAGCTGTTTTTT.